A single sample is the source of the 8 T cell receptor beta chains below, sequenced in a study of OX40 agonist ivuxolimab in advanced cancers. The library was prepared using the immunoSEQ multiplex PCR assay. This immuneACCESS table, as held by TCRdb, lists in-frame sequences with V and J called but not all clones. Of the missing ones, under half trace to an unresolved V gene in checked studies; the others have no known cause. This sample is represented by about 51,000 clones; about 77% of them were singletons. Clones ranked in the top ten supply over 2% of the sample. Material: CD4+ or CD8+ T cells sorted from blood, obtained in a trial of the OX40 agonist ivuxolimab. The receptors here all came from an adult with an advanced solid tumor such as melanoma, head and neck, liver or kidney cancer.

The V gene is TRBV9, the J gene TRBJ2-7; the D is unclear. The CDR3 sequence is 14 residues long. CDR1 and CDR2 (germline): SGDLS, YYNGEE. Trimming left V 3 bases short and J 7 bases short, with 17 bases between. CDR3 protein: CASSAASPYGEQYF. The DNA of the CDR3 is TGTGCCAGCAGCGCGGCTTCCCCATATGGGGAGCAGTACTTC.

This chain connects TRBV19 to TRBJ2-3; 7 bases fit TRBD2. The CDR3 loop spans 19 amino acids. Trimming took 5 bases from V and 0 from J; bases not matched to a gene: 17. CDR1 and CDR2 from the germline V gene are LNHDA and SQIVND (reference sequence). CDR3: CASSPSPSGYTSSTDTQYF. The CDR3 coding sequence is TGTGCCAGTAGTCCCTCCCCTAGCGGATATACTTCTAGCACAGATACGCAGTATTTT.

The chain is built from TRBV5-6 and TRBJ2-2; D unclear. Trimming shortened V by 6 bases and J by 4 bases, and 13 bases separated the two germline ends. The CDR3 length is 14 residues. Germline V gene sequence: CDR1 SGHDT, CDR2 YYEEEE. The CDR3 coding sequence is TGTGCCAGCACCGTACGGAGTGGCACCGGGGAGCTGTTTTTT. This encodes CASTVRSGTGELFF.

V usage is TRBV7-9 and J usage is TRBJ1-1, with D possibly matching TRBD1 (5 bases). Germline CDR1 SEHNR, CDR2 FQNEAQ (reference sequence). This CDR3 comprises 12 residues. With 2 bases removed from V and 5 bases from J, the gap between germline ends came to 6 bases. In DNA, the CDR3 is TGTGCCAGCAGCTTATGGGGGACTGAAGCTTTCTTT. Translated: CASSLWGTEAFF.

V gene TRBV27 combines with J gene TRBJ2-7; D unresolved. Deletions cut 6 bases from V and 3 bases from J, with 18 bases between. The CDR3 has 15 residues. Germline assignment: CDR1 MNHEY and CDR2 SMNVEV (reference sequence). CDR3 DNA sequence: TGTGCCAGCAGACTAACAGCCTCCCGCCTCTACGAGCAGTACTTC. This gives the protein CASRLTASRLYEQYF.

This chain links TRBV5-1 with TRBJ2-1, with D perhaps matching TRBD1 (5 bases). CDR1 and CDR2 from the germline V gene are SGHRS and YFSETQ. Trimming shortened V by 0 bases and J by 10 bases, and 14 bases separated the two germline ends. This CDR3 is built from 14 residues. CDR3 DNA: TGCGCCAGCAGCTTGGGTGGGGCTGCGCGAGAGCAGTTCTTC. This sequence encodes CASSLGGAAREQFF.

This chain uses TRBV28 with TRBJ1-2, with TRBD1 as a possible D gene (5 bases). With 4 bases removed from V and 8 bases from J, the gap between germline ends came to 20 bases. CDR3 length equals 15 residues. Germline V gene data show CDR1 as MDHEN and CDR2 as SYDVKM. DNA of the CDR3: TGTGCCAGCAGTTCTGGAACAGGACTATGGGGGGGCTACACCTTC. Protein: CASSSGTGLWGGYTF.

The rearrangement uses TRBV9 and TRBJ1-4; D is uncertain. The CDR3 sequence is 16 residues long. Trimming removed 4 bases at V and 10 bases at J, with 23 bases between. Germline assignment: CDR1 SGDLS and CDR2 YYNGEE. The CDR3 DNA sequence: TGTGCCAGCAGCTTAGGAACCCGACAAGACGGGAGAAAACTGTTTTTT. This translates into CASSLGTRQDGRKLFF.